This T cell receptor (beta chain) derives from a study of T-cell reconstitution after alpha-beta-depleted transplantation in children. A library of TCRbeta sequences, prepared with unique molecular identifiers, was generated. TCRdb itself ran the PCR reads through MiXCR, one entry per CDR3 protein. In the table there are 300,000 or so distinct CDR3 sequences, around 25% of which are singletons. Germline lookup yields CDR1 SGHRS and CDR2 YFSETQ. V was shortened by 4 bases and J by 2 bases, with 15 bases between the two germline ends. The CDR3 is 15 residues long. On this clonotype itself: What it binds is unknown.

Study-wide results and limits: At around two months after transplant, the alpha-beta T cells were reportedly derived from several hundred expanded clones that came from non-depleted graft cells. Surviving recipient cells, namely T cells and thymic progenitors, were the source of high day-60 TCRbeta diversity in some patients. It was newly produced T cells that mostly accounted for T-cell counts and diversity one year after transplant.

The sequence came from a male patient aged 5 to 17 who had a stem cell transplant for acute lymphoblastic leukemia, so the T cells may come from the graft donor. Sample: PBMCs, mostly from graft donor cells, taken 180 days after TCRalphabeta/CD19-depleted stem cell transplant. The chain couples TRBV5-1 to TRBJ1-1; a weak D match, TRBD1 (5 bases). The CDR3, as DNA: TGCGCCAGCAGCCTTGCTTCAGGGCTCAACACTGAAGCTTTCTTT. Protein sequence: CASSLASGLNTEAFF.